These 8 T cell receptor beta chains originate from one sample sequenced in a study of T cell responses to AZD1222 COVID-19 vaccine. Clones were sequenced by immunoSEQ multiplex PCR, and TCRdb holds only the in-frame ones, with some missing. The sample shows some 150,000 clones, roughly 88% of them seen only once. Specimen: peripheral blood, collected on day 0 of AZD1222 vaccination. The receptor source for this set is an adult in good health.

The genes are TRBV4-2 and TRBJ1-4; TRBD1 aligns across 8 bases. Looked up from germline, CDR1 is LGHNA and CDR2 is YNFKEQ. Germline trimming cut 3 bases from V and 7 bases from J; bases unmatched to any gene: 10. This CDR3 is built from 16 residues. The CDR3 nucleotides read TGTGCCAGCAGCCAGCAGGGGGCTGGGGAGGTTGAAAAACTGTTTTTT. It specifies CASSQQGAGEVEKLFF.

This clone appeared once. V and J are TRBV12-3 or TRBV12-4 and TRBJ1-3, with no clear D. V lost 4 bases to trimming and J lost 0 bases, with 4 bases between them. This CDR3 contains 13 residues. The CDR3, as DNA: TGTGCCAGCAGTTGGTACTCTGGAAACACCATATATTTT. This gives the protein CASSWYSGNTIYF.

This clone was picked up one time. This chain links TRBV7-7 with TRBJ1-5; 9 nucleotides line up with TRBD1. CDR3 length: 20 residues. Unmatched junction bases numbered 19, after V lost 7 bases and J lost 0 bases. In germline, CDR1 is SSHAT, CDR2 FNYEAQ (reference sequence). The CDR3 region is CASTHRPDRGRPYSNQPQHF. The DNA for the CDR3 is TGTGCCAGCACCCACAGGCCGGACAGGGGTAGGCCTTATAGCAATCAGCCCCAGCATTTT.

The genes are TRBV19 and TRBJ2-3, with D uncertain. V shed 4 bases and J shed 4 bases, with 12 bases lying between them. The CDR3 is 14 amino acids. Germline V CDR1 and CDR2: LNHDA, SQIVND (reference sequence). The CDR3 DNA reads TGTGCCAGTAGTACCTACAACGGTCCAGATACGCAGTATTTT. Its translation: CASSTYNGPDTQYF.

The chain carries TRBV7-2 and TRBJ2-7, with 7 bases fitting TRBD2. The CDR3 is 15 residues long. Germline CDR1 SGHTA, CDR2 FQGNSA. J was trimmed by 3 bases and V by 2 bases; bases with no gene match: 7. The CDR3 protein is CASSLHGGGYYEQYF. CDR3 coding DNA: TGTGCCAGCAGCTTACACGGCGGGGGATACTACGAGCAGTACTTC.

The chain links TRBV4-2 to TRBJ1-2, with D perhaps matching TRBD1 (6 bases). This CDR3 contains 14 residues. V was clipped by 1 base and J by 8 bases, with 14 bases between them. From germline, CDR1 is LGHNA and CDR2 YNFKEQ. For the CDR3, the DNA is TGTGCCAGCAGCCAAGGGCAGGGGCGGCACGGCTACACCTTC. As protein: CASSQGQGRHGYTF.

The chain joins TRBV6-5 to TRBJ2-3; the match to TRBD2 covers 10 bases. The V and J ends lost 6 bases and 4 bases, in that order; junction bases with no gene match: 7. This CDR3 is 15 amino acids long. Germline CDR1 MNHEY, CDR2 SVGAGI. The CDR3 nucleotides are TGTGCCAGCAGACCCGTAGCGGGAGGTTCAGATACGCAGTATTTT. As protein: CASRPVAGGSDTQYF.

V is TRBV29-1 and J is TRBJ1-2; the D gene is possibly TRBD1 (6 bases). V was trimmed by 1 base and J by 8 bases, leaving 20 bases between them. This CDR3 has 15 amino acids. The V gene's germline CDR1 is SQVTM and CDR2 ANQGSEA. The CDR3 coding sequence is TGCAGCGTTGAAGCGACCATCCAGGGGCGCCGGGGCTACACCTTC. It codes for CSVEATIQGRRGYTF. Using reference TRBV29-1 and TRBJ1-2 for the parts outside the CDR3, the full variable domain is SAVISQKPSRDICQRGTSLTIQCQVDSQVTMMFWYRQQPGQSLTLIATANQGSEATYESGFVIDKFPISRPNLTFSTLTVSNMSPEDSSIYLCSVEATIQGRRGYTFGSGTRLTVV.